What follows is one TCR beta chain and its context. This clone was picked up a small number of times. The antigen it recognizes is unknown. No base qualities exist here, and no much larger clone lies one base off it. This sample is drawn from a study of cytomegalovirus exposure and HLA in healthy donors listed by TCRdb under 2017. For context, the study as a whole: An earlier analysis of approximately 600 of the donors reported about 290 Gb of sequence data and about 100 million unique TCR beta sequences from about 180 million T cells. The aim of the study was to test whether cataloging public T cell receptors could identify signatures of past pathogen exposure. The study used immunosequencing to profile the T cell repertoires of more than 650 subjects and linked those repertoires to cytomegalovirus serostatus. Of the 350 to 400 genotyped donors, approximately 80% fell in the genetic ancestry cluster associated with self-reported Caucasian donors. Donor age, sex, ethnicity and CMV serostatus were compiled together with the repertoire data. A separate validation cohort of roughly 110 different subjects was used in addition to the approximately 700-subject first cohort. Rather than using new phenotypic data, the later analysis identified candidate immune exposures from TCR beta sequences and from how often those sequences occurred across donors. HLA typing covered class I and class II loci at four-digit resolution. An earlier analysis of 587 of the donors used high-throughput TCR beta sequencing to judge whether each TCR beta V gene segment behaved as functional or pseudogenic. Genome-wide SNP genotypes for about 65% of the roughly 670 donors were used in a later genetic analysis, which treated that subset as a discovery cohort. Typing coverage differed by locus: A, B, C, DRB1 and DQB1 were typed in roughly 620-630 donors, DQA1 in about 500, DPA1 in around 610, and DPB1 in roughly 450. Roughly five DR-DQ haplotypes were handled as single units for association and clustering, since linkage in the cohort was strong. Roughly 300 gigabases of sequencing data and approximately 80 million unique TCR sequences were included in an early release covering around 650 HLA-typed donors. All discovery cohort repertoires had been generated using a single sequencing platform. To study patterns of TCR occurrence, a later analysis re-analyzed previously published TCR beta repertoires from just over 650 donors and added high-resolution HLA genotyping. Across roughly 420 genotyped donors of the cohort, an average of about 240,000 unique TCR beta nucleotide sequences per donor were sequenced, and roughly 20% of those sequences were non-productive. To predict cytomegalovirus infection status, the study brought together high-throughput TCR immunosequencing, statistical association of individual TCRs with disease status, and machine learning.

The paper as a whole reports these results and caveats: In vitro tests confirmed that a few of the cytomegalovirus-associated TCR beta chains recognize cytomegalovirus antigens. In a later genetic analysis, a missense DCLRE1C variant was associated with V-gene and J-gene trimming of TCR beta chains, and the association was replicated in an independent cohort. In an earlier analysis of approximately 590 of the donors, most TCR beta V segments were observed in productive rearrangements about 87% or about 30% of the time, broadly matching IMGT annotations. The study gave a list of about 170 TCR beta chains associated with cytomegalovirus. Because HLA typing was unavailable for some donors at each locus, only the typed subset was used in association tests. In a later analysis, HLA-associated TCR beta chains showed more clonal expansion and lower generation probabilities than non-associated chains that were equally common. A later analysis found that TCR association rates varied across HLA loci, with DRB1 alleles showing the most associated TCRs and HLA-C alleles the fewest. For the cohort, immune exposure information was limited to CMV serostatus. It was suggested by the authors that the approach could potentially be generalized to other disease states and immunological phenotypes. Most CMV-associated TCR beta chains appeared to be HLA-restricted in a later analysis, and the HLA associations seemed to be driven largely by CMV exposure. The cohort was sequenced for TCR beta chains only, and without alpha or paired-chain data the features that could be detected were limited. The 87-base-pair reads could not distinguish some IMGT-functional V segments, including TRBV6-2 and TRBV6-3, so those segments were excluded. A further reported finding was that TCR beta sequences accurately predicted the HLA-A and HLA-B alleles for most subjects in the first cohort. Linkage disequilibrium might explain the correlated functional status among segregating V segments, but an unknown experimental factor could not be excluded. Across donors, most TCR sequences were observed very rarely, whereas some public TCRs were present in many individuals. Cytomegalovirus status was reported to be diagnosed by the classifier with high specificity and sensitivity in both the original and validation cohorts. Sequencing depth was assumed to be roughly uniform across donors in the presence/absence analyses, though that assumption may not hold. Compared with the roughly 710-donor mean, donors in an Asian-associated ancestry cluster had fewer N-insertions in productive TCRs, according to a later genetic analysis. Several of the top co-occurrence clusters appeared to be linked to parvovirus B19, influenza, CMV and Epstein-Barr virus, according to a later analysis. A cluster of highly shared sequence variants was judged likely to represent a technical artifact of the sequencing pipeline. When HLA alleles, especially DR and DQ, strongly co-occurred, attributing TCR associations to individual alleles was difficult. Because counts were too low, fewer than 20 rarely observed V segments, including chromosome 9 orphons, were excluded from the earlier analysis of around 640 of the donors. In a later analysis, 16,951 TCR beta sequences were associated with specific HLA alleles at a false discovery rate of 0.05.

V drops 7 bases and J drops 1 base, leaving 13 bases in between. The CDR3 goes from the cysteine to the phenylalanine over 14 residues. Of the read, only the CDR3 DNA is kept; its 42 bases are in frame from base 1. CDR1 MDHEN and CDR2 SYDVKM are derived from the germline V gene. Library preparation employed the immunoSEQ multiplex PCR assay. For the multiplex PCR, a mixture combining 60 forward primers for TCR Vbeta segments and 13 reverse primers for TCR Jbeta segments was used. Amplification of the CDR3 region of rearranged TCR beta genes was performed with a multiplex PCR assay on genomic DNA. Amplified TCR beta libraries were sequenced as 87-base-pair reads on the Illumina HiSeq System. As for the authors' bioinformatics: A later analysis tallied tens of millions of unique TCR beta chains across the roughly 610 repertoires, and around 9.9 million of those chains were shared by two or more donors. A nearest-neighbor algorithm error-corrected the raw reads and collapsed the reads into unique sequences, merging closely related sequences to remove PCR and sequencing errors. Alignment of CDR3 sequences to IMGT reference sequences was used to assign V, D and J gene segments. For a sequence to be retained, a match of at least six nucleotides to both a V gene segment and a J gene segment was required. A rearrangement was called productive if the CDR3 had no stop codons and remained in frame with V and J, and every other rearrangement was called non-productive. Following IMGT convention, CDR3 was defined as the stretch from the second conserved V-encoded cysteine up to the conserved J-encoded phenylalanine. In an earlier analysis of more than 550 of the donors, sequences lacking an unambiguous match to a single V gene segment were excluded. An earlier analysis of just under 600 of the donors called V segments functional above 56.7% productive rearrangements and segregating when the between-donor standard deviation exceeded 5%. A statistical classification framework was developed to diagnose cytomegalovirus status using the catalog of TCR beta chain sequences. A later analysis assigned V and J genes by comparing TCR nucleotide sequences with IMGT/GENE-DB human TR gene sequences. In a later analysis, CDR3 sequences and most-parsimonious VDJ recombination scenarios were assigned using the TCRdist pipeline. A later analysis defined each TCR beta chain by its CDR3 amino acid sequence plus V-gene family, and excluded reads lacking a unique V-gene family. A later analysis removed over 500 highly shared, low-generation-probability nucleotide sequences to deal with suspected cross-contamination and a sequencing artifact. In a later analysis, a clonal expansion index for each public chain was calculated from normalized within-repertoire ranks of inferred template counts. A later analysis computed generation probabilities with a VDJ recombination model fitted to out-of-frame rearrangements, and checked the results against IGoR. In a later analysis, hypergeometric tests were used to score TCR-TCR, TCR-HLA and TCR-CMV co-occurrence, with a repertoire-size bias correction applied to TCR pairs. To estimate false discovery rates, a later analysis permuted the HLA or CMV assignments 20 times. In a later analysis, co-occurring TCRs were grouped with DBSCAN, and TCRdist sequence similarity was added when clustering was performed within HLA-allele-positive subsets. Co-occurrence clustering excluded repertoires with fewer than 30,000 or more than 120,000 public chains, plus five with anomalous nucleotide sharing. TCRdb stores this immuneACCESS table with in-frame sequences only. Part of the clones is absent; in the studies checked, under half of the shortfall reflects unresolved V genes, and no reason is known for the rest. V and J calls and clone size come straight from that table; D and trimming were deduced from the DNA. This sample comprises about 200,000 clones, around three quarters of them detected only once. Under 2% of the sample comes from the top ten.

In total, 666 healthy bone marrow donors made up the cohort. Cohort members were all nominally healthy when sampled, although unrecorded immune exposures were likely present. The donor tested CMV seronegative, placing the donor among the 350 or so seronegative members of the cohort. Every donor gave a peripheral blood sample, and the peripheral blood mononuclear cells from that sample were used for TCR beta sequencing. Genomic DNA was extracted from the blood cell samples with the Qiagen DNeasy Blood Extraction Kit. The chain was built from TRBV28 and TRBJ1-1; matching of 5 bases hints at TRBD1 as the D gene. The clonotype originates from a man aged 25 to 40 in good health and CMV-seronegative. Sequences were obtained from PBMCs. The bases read TGTGCCAGCATTATTGGGGCCGGGAACACTGAAGCTTTCTTT. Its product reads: CASIIGAGNTEAFF.